Sequencing of this T cell receptor (beta chain) was carried out in a study of blood T cell repertoires in COVID-19. As for the study in general: COVID-19 samples collected from the United States, Italy and Spain covered acute and convalescent phases.

Authors' analysis steps: Researchers report that nucleated cell counts were estimated from reference gene primer amplification. Repertoires were generated with immunoSEQ multiplex PCR, while TCRdb's copy carries only in-frame clones and drops some. The V and J calls and clone size come from that table; D and trimming were worked out from the DNA. The sample includes about 250,000 clones, about nine tenths seen only once; the top ten take about 1.7%. Symptom resolution, clearance, or two negative PCRs marked the recovered donors of Cohort 3. This CDR3 spans 17 amino acids. Trimming cost V 0 bases and J 4 bases; bases outside gene matches: 4. The germline gives CDR1 SNHLY, CDR2 FYNNEI.

The sequenced material came from PBMCs or T cells enriched from blood (not recorded which). The gene calls are TRBV2 and TRBJ2-1; 12 positions agree with TRBD2. The source is a man aged 35 to 55 who had recovered from COVID-19. The CDR3 region has the DNA TGTGCCAGCAGTGAAGCACCTAGCGGGGGGGGATACAATGAGCAGTTCTTC. Protein sequence: CASSEAPSGGGYNEQFF. Together with reference TRBV2 and TRBJ2-1, the CDR3 gives the full variable domain: EPEVTQTPSHQVTQMGQEVILRCVPISNHLYFYWYRQILGQKVEFLVSFYNNEISEKSEIFDDQFSVERPDGSNFTLKIRSTKLEDSAMYFCASSEAPSGGGYNEQFFGPGTRLTVL.